The 30 T cell receptor beta chains presented below share a single source sample, sequenced in a study of cytomegalovirus exposure and HLA in healthy donors. PCR primers comprised 60 Vbeta and 13 Jbeta primers. Only in-frame clones appear in the TCRdb table, and some are missing; sequencing was by immunoSEQ multiplex PCR. Seen here are approximately 150,000 clones, about four fifths observed once, and the top ten hold about 13%. Sequencing was done on a sample of PBMCs. Receptors originate from a woman between 50 and 59 years old in good health and CMV-seronegative.

This chain connects TRBV2 to TRBJ1-2; D remains ambiguous. Trimming cost V 2 bases and J 7 bases, with 11 bases left between them. The CDR3 is 13 residues long. Germline CDR1 reads SNHLY; CDR2 reads FYNNEI. This chain's CDR3 is CASSEPAVPGYTF. CDR3 coding DNA: TGTGCCAGCAGTGAACCCGCAGTACCTGGCTACACCTTC.

The rearrangement uses TRBV29-1 and TRBJ1-1, with 8 positions matching TRBD1. J lost 6 bases, V lost 4 bases, and 7 bases had no gene match. The CDR3 spans 13 residues. Germline CDR1 and CDR2: SQVTM and ANQGSEA. CDR3 coding DNA: TGCAGCGTTGGAGCAGGGGGCATTCCTGAAGCTTTCTTT. Its protein is CSVGAGGIPEAFF.

The rearrangement joins TRBV28 to TRBJ2-3; 8 bases are shared with TRBD2. Looked up from germline, CDR1 is MDHEN and CDR2 is SYDVKM. This CDR3 is built from 15 residues. Trimming removed 7 bases from V and 1 base from J; junction bases left unmatched: 7. The CDR3 DNA reads TGTGCCAGCATCAGCACTAGCGGCCGCACAGATACGCAGTATTTT. This sequence encodes CASISTSGRTDTQYF.

The chain carries TRBV29-1 and TRBJ1-1; 10 bases line up with TRBD1. CDR3 size: 13 residues. The trim removed 4 bases at V and 10 bases at J, leaving 9 bases unmatched. CDR1 is SQVTM, CDR2 ANQGSEA, per germline. The CDR3 loop reads CSVGEGDRGVAFF. DNA of the CDR3: TGCAGCGTTGGGGAAGGGGACAGGGGTGTAGCTTTCTTT.

The chain couples TRBV18 to TRBJ1-1; no reliable D call. V shed 4 bases and J shed 3 bases, with 15 bases lying between them. The CDR3 has 15 amino acids. Germline loops: CDR1 KGHSH, CDR2 LQKENI. The CDR3 sequence is CASSQLLGRDTEAFF. The CDR3 DNA follows: TGTGCCAGCTCACAACTGCTAGGGAGGGACACTGAAGCTTTCTTT.

In the case of this clone: Other DNA sequences in the same sample also yield this CDR3. The chain has TRBV6-1 and TRBJ1-2; D is undetermined. This CDR3 is built from 12 residues. Germline CDR1 MNHNS, CDR2 SASEGT. The V and J ends lost 6 bases and 2 bases respectively, with 7 bases between them. In nucleotides, the CDR3 is TGTGCCAGCAGCTCAGTAAACTATGGCTACACCTTC. It translates to CASSSVNYGYTF.

The chain employs TRBV29-1 and TRBJ2-7; 8 bases map to TRBD1. This CDR3 contains 12 residues. Looked up from germline, CDR1 is SQVTM and CDR2 is ANQGSEA. V trimming: 7 bases; J trimming: 6 bases; junction bases outside the gene matches: 8. Here the CDR3 DNA reads TGCAGCGCAGTAGGACAGGGTGGCGAGCAGTACTTC. This codes for CSAVGQGGEQYF.

The table lists this clone with a count of one. This chain joins TRBV7-2 and TRBJ1-2; D is unclear. The V gene lost 5 bases and the J gene lost 3 bases, with 16 bases spanning the gap. The CDR3 is 15 residues long. Germline CDR1 and CDR2: SGHTA and FQGNSA. The CDR3 reads CASSDGTATYYGYTF. The CDR3 DNA reads as TGTGCCAGCAGCGATGGCACAGCCACTTACTATGGCTACACCTTC.

This clone was seen just once. The rearrangement uses TRBV4-3 and TRBJ1-2; TRBD1 agrees at 12 bases. This CDR3 comprises 20 residues. Germline V gene lookup returns CDR1 LGHNA and CDR2 YSLEER. The V and J ends lost 3 bases and 3 bases, in that order; junction bases with no gene match: 17. The CDR3 sequence: CASSQALMGTGGAGYYGYTF. DNA for the CDR3: TGCGCCAGCAGCCAGGCTCTAATGGGGACAGGGGGCGCCGGGTACTATGGCTACACCTTC.

The chain links TRBV11-2 to TRBJ2-7; D possibly corresponds to TRBD1 (7 bases). Trimming removed 5 bases at V and 2 bases at J, with 19 bases between. CDR1 is SGHAT, CDR2 FQNNGV, per germline. The CDR3 has 16 amino acids. CDR3 sequence: CASSPQGGNPTYEQYF. CDR3 in DNA: TGTGCCAGCAGCCCCCAGGGGGGTAATCCGACCTACGAGCAGTACTTC.

This clone came up once. The V call is TRBV14, the J call TRBJ2-7, with TRBD2 as a possible D gene (5 bases). Germline CDR1 SGHDN, CDR2 FVKESK. There are 12 residues in the CDR3. V lost 4 bases, J lost 5 bases, and 9 bases lay in between. The CDR3 DNA sequence: TGTGCCAGCAGCCGCCCCGGGGACGAGCAGTACTTC. It codes for CASSRPGDEQYF.

This chain connects TRBV18 to TRBJ2-5, with 9 nucleotides matching TRBD2. J was trimmed by 0 bases and V by 3 bases; bases with no gene match: 2. The germline gives CDR1 KGHSH, CDR2 LQKENI. The CDR3 has 15 residues. The DNA for the CDR3 is TGTGCCAGCTCACCGACTAGCGGCAACCAAGAGACCCAGTACTTC. Residues: CASSPTSGNQETQYF.

V gene TRBV5-1 combines with J gene TRBJ2-7, with 8 bases matching TRBD1. Germline CDR1 reads SGHRS; CDR2 reads YFSETQ. V was pared by 4 bases and J by 0 bases, with 3 bases of the junction left unmatched. The CDR3 totals 14 residues. CDR3 in amino acids: CASSRTGSSYEQYF. The CDR3 DNA is TGCGCCAGCAGCCGGACAGGGAGCTCCTACGAGCAGTACTTC.

This rearrangement joins TRBV9 to TRBJ1-1; the D is unclear. V lost 4 bases, J lost 1 base, and 14 bases lay in between. CDR1 SGDLS and CDR2 YYNGEE come from the germline V gene. The CDR3 sequence is 15 residues long. Here the CDR3 reads CASSPNFLQNTEAFF. The CDR3 DNA reads TGTGCCAGCAGCCCCAACTTCTTGCAGAACACTGAAGCTTTCTTT. The entire variable domain, with the rest obtained from reference TRBV9 and TRBJ1-1, is as follows: DSGVTQTPKHLITATGQRVTLRCSPRSGDLSVYWYQQSLDQGLQFLIQYYNGEERAKGNILERFSAQQFPDLHSELNLSSLELGDSALYFCASSPNFLQNTEAFFGQGTRLTVV.

This clone was detected once. The V call is TRBV30, the J call TRBJ2-3; the D gene is possibly TRBD2 (6 bases). Deletions cut 3 bases from V and 2 bases from J, with 15 bases between. This CDR3 has 15 residues. The germline V gene has CDR1 GTSNPN and CDR2 SVGIG (reference sequence). The CDR3 nucleotides are TGTGCCTGGAGCCCGGGGGTCTCTCACACAGATACGCAGTATTTT. Translation: CAWSPGVSHTDTQYF.

This clone has just a few counts. The J gene is TRBJ2-3, the V gene TRBV5-1; the match to TRBD2 covers 7 bases. Trimming at V came to 0 bases and at J to 1 base, leaving 2 bases not matched to a gene. The CDR3 contains 15 residues. Per germline, CDR1 SGHRS and CDR2 YFSETQ. The CDR3 DNA reads TGCGCCAGCAGCTTGGGGGGGGGACGCACAGATACGCAGTATTTT. Its translation: CASSLGGGRTDTQYF.

This chain joins TRBV7-2 and TRBJ1-1; 7 positions match TRBD1. With V trimmed by 5 bases and J by 2 bases, 5 bases remained unmatched. Germline-derived CDR1 and CDR2 are SGHTA and FQGNSA. The CDR3 has 14 residues. CDR3 protein: CASSIRTGNTEAFF. CDR3 nucleotides: TGTGCCAGCAGCATCAGGACAGGAAACACTGAAGCTTTCTTT. The entire variable domain, with the rest obtained from reference TRBV7-2 and TRBJ1-1, is as follows: GAGVSQSPSNKVTEKGKDVELRCDPISGHTALYWYRQSLGQGLEFLIYFQGNSAPDKSGLPSDRFSAERTGGSVSTLTIQRTQQEDSAVYLCASSIRTGNTEAFFGQGTRLTVV.

The V call is TRBV28, the J call TRBJ1-5; possibly TRBD1 for D (6 bases). The germline V and J ends were trimmed by 2 bases and 6 bases, with 14 bases remaining between them. The CDR3 consists of 15 residues. CDR1 and CDR2 (germline): MDHEN, SYDVKM. For the CDR3, the DNA is TGTGCCAGCAGTTTACCGGGGGGACAATTTCAGCCCCAGCATTTT. Amino acids: CASSLPGGQFQPQHF.

CDR3 sequence (DNA): TGTGCCACCAGCAGAGATCAAGGGGAAGAGACCCAGTACTTC. This codes for CATSRDQGEETQYF. V gene TRBV15 combines with J gene TRBJ2-5; D possibly corresponds to TRBD1 (5 bases). Germline-derived CDR1 and CDR2 are LNHNV and YYDKDF (reference sequence). This CDR3 has 14 amino acids. Between the trimmed V and J ends, which lost 0 bases and 3 bases, there was a span of 8 bases.

The chain links TRBV7-2 to TRBJ2-1, with a weak D call TRBD2 (7 bases). Trimming cost V 1 base and J 0 bases, with 10 bases left between them. CDR1 and CDR2 from the germline V gene are SGHTA and FQGNSA. The CDR3 spans 16 residues. The CDR3, as DNA: TGTGCCAGCAGCTTAGGCGGGGGCGGCTCCTACAATGAGCAGTTCTTC. It yields the protein CASSLGGGGSYNEQFF.

This clone has just a few counts. V and J are TRBV19 and TRBJ2-1; D perhaps matches TRBD1 (5 bases). The V end was cut by 3 bases, the J end by 10 bases, with 7 bases between. Germline CDR1 LNHDA, CDR2 SQIVND (reference sequence). The CDR3 consists of 11 residues. The CDR3, as DNA: TGTGCCAGTAGTATTTGGACAGAGCAGTTCTTC. Amino acid sequence: CASSIWTEQFF.

V usage is TRBV2 and J usage is TRBJ2-2; 11 bases fit TRBD2. There are 18 residues in the CDR3. The trim removed 2 bases at V and 4 bases at J, leaving 9 bases unmatched. The V gene's germline CDR1 is SNHLY and CDR2 FYNNEI. In nucleotides, the CDR3 is TGTGCCAGCAGTGAATACGTAGCGGGGGGGCCGGGCACCGGGGAGCTGTTTTTT. Its translation is CASSEYVAGGPGTGELFF.

V is TRBV5-4 and J is TRBJ2-7; D possibly corresponds to TRBD2 (6 bases). The CDR3 totals 15 residues. Trimming took 6 bases from V and 5 from J, leaving 21 bases between them. Germline CDR1 and CDR2: SGHNT and YYREEE (reference sequence). CDR3 nucleotides: TGTGCCAGCACCCGCGGTGGGGGGAGCATCAACGAGCAGTACTTC. Encoded protein: CASTRGGGSINEQYF.

This clone was picked up one time. The rearrangement uses TRBV7-8 and TRBJ1-4; D possibly corresponds to TRBD1 (6 bases). Trimming stripped 0 bases from V and 10 bases from J, with 12 bases between. The CDR3 length is 14 residues. Germline V gene lookup returns CDR1 SGHVS and CDR2 FQNEAQ. The CDR3 sequence: CASSLAGGSGKLFF. The CDR3 nucleotides are TGTGCCAGCAGCTTAGCAGGGGGTAGTGGAAAACTGTTTTTT.

The rearrangement links TRBV5-1 to TRBJ2-1; 12 positions match TRBD1. The J segment lost 8 bases and the V segment lost 0 bases, leaving 6 bases of the junction unmatched. The germline V gene encodes CDR1 SGHRS and CDR2 YFSETQ. There are 16 residues in the CDR3. CDR3 protein: CASSLEGTGGIDEQFF. The CDR3 DNA reads as TGCGCCAGCAGCTTGGAGGGGACAGGGGGCATCGATGAGCAGTTCTTC.

The chain recombines TRBV28 with TRBJ1-4; 7 bases align to TRBD1. J was trimmed by 7 bases and V by 5 bases; bases with no gene match: 4. Looked up from germline, CDR1 is MDHEN and CDR2 is SYDVKM. CDR3 size: 13 residues. The CDR3 reads CASSDQGVEKLFF. CDR3 nucleotide sequence: TGTGCCAGCAGTGACCAGGGGGTTGAAAAACTGTTTTTT.

The genes are TRBV7-2 and TRBJ2-3; TRBD2 agrees at 8 bases. V shed 3 bases and J 1 base; nucleotides not matched to a gene: 0. The CDR3 has 14 residues. The germline gives CDR1 SGHTA, CDR2 FQGNSA. CDR3 protein: CASSFSGGTDTQYF. The CDR3 DNA is TGTGCCAGCAGCTTTAGCGGGGGCACAGATACGCAGTATTTT.

V gene TRBV9 combines with J gene TRBJ2-5, with D possibly TRBD1 on 5 matching bases. The closer fit of TRBJ2-7 to the DNA end suggests the J call may be wrong. CDR1 SGDLS and CDR2 YYNGEE come from the germline V gene. The CDR3 contains 15 residues. The CDR3 sequence is CASSVGQGVPYEQYF. The CDR3 DNA is TGTGCCAGCAGCGTAGGGCAGGGTGTCCCCTACGAGCAGTACTTC.

This chain uses TRBV5-1 with TRBJ2-2; D is uncertain. Germline loops: CDR1 SGHRS, CDR2 YFSETQ. The V gene lost 1 base and the J gene lost 0 bases, with 7 bases spanning the gap. This CDR3 comprises 15 residues. The CDR3 loop is CASSLNPTNTGELFF. The DNA of the CDR3 is TGCGCCAGCAGCTTGAATCCTACGAACACCGGGGAGCTGTTTTTT.

The genes are TRBV11-2 and TRBJ2-4; TRBD2 matches at 8 bases. Germline V gene data show CDR1 as SGHAT and CDR2 as FQNNGV. V shed 6 bases, J shed 3 bases, and the junction held 7 bases outside the gene matches. The CDR3 runs to 15 residues. For the CDR3, the DNA is TGTGCCAGCAGTGATAGCGGGGTAGTCAAAAACATTCAGTACTTC. Translation: CASSDSGVVKNIQYF.